This T cell receptor (beta chain) was recovered during a study of T cell responses to AZD1222 COVID-19 vaccine. Overall study: Recipients boosted at about 4 weeks or about 12 weeks are pooled.

Here immunoSEQ multiplex PCR was the method, and the copy in TCRdb shows in-frame clones only, minus some. The sample contains 150,000 to 170,000 clones, more than 75% of which appear only once. Findings and caveats of the study: A mostly white British donor set with more females was recruited, and clonal diversity was possibly underestimated. It was only a handful of AZD1222 recipients who were seropositive at baseline. Scientists sampled the repertoires only once the peak T cell response had passed.

V was clipped by 1 base and J by 7 bases, with 14 bases between them. Germline CDR1 is MDHEN and CDR2 is SYDVKM. This CDR3 has 15 residues. This clone was detected only once. What it recognizes is unknown. The source of this sequence is an adult in good health. The gene calls are TRBV28 and TRBJ1-5, with D possibly matching TRBD1 (6 bases). The material was peripheral blood, obtained on day 0 of AZD1222 vaccination. CDR3 sequence reads: CASSLFGTTGQPQHF. The CDR3 coding sequence is TGTGCCAGCAGTTTATTCGGGACCACAGGGCAGCCCCAGCATTTT.